This is a list of T cell receptor beta chains from one sample in a study of T cells in Graves' hyperthyroidism and ophthalmopathy. Via MiXCR, TCRdb re-called the multiplex PCR reads, giving one row per CDR3 protein. Among 450,000 to 600,000 distinct CDR3 sequences listed, nearly 20% were seen once. The sample consisted of blood. The receptors shown here come from a man aged 35 to 55 with Graves' ophthalmopathy. Each CDR3 is given with its conserved first and last residue. D genes are given only for firm matches. Clone sizes are given selectively: once, few, many, or a class where the clone is expanded.

v_gene: TRBV4-1
j_gene: TRBJ1-2
abundance: few
d_gene: NA
CDR3nt: TGCGCCAGCAGCCAAGTAGGGGGAGAGGCCCTGTTCCGGGAGGGCTACACCTTC
CDR3aa: CASSQVGGEALFREGYTF

v_gene: TRBV6-1
j_gene: TRBJ2-7
abundance: NA
d_gene: TRBD2
CDR3nt: TGTGCCATGCTAGCGGGGCCACTGTCCTACGAGCAGTACTTC
CDR3aa: CAMLAGPLSYEQYF

v_gene: TRBV3-1
j_gene: TRBJ2-7
abundance: many
d_gene: NA
CDR3nt: TGTGCCAGCAGCCAATACAGGTACGAGCAGTACTTC
CDR3aa: CASSQYRYEQYF

v_gene: TRBV4-1
j_gene: TRBJ2-7
abundance: NA
d_gene: TRBD2
CDR3nt: TGCGCCAGCAGCTTACAGGGACTAGCGGGAGGCCCTACCTACGAGCAGTACTTC
CDR3aa: CASSLQGLAGGPTYEQYF

v_gene: TRBV2
j_gene: TRBJ2-1
abundance: many
d_gene: NA
CDR3nt: TGTGCCAGCAGGGGGGCTAGCGGACCACTCCAGAATGAGCAGTTCTTC
CDR3aa: CASRGASGPLQNEQFF

v_gene: TRBV4-2
j_gene: TRBJ1-5
abundance: NA
d_gene: NA
CDR3nt: TGTGCCAGCAGCCACGGGGGGGATCAGCCCCAGCATTTT
CDR3aa: CASSHGGDQPQHF

v_gene: TRBV29-1
j_gene: TRBJ2-6
abundance: NA
d_gene: NA
CDR3nt: TGCAGCGCTGCAGCTTACTCTGGGGCCAACGTCCTGACTTTC
CDR3aa: CSAAAYSGANVLTF

v_gene: TRBV28
j_gene: TRBJ2-7
abundance: many
d_gene: NA
CDR3nt: TGTGCCAGCAGTTTAGGGACGGCCCCGTACGAGCAGTACTTC
CDR3aa: CASSLGTAPYEQYF

v_gene: TRBV20-1
j_gene: TRBJ1-2
abundance: many
d_gene: TRBD1
CDR3nt: TGCAGTGCTAGCCGGACAGGGGTAGGGAACTATGGCTACACCTTC
CDR3aa: CSASRTGVGNYGYTF

v_gene: TRBV6-1
j_gene: TRBJ1-6
abundance: NA
d_gene: NA
CDR3nt: TGTGCCGCGAGACGGGAGGGTAATTCACCCCTCCACTTT
CDR3aa: CAARREGNSPLHF

v_gene: TRBV7-9
j_gene: TRBJ1-1
abundance: NA
d_gene: NA
CDR3nt: TGTGCCAGCAGCTTAATGGACAACCCATTTGCTGAAGCTTTCTTT
CDR3aa: CASSLMDNPFAEAFF

v_gene: TRBV9
j_gene: TRBJ2-5
abundance: NA
d_gene: NA
CDR3nt: TGTGCCAGAGAGACCCAGTACTTC
CDR3aa: CARETQYF

v_gene: TRBV7-3
j_gene: TRBJ2-1
abundance: NA
d_gene: TRBD1
CDR3nt: TGTGCCAGCAGCTTAGGACAGGGTCGGCGCAATGAGCAGTTCTTC
CDR3aa: CASSLGQGRRNEQFF

v_gene: TRBV7-2
j_gene: TRBJ1-6
abundance: NA
d_gene: NA
CDR3nt: TGTGCCAGCAGCTTAGACAGCTATAATTCACCCCTCCACTTT
CDR3aa: CASSLDSYNSPLHF

v_gene: TRBV28
j_gene: TRBJ2-7
abundance: few
d_gene: NA
CDR3nt: TGTGCCAGCAGTCCAGCCAGGGGGACTCTATCCTACGAGCAGTACTTC
CDR3aa: CASSPARGTLSYEQYF

v_gene: TRBV6-2/TRBV6-3
j_gene: TRBJ2-1
abundance: NA
d_gene: TRBD2
CDR3nt: TGTGCCAGCCAGTCACGGGGGGGGTACAATGAGCAGTTCTTC
CDR3aa: CASQSRGGYNEQFF

v_gene: TRBV5-6
j_gene: TRBJ2-3
abundance: few
d_gene: NA
CDR3nt: TGTGCCAGCAGCTTGGCACAGGGAAAAGATACGCAGTATTTT
CDR3aa: CASSLAQGKDTQYF

v_gene: TRBV12-3/TRBV12-4
j_gene: TRBJ2-3
abundance: many
d_gene: NA
CDR3nt: TGTGCCAGCAGCCTGACTACTCCAAGCACAGATACGCAGTATTTT
CDR3aa: CASSLTTPSTDTQYF

v_gene: TRBV6-5
j_gene: TRBJ1-6
abundance: few
d_gene: NA
CDR3nt: TGTGCCAGCAGTTACTCGCAGGGACCCGGCGGATCACCCCTCCACTTT
CDR3aa: CASSYSQGPGGSPLHF

v_gene: TRBV3-1
j_gene: TRBJ2-4
abundance: many
d_gene: NA
CDR3nt: TGTGCCAGCAGCCAAGGGAGGCGGGACACCAAAAACATTCAGTACTTC
CDR3aa: CASSQGRRDTKNIQYF

v_gene: TRBV28
j_gene: TRBJ1-5
abundance: NA
d_gene: NA
CDR3nt: TGTGCCAGCAGTTTTGGGGTTAGGAATCAGCCCCAGCATTTT
CDR3aa: CASSFGVRNQPQHF

v_gene: TRBV24-1
j_gene: TRBJ2-1
abundance: few
d_gene: NA
CDR3nt: TGTGCCACCGGCTCCTACAATGAGCAGTTCTTC
CDR3aa: CATGSYNEQFF

v_gene: TRBV30
j_gene: TRBJ1-6
abundance: NA
d_gene: NA
CDR3nt: TGTGCCTGGAGTGTAAGGGCAGGGGATTCACCCCTCCACTTT
CDR3aa: CAWSVRAGDSPLHF

v_gene: TRBV4-1
j_gene: TRBJ2-3
abundance: NA
d_gene: TRBD2
CDR3nt: TGCGCCAGCAGCTACAACGGGGTAGCGGGGGGCACAGATACGCAGTATTTT
CDR3aa: CASSYNGVAGGTDTQYF

v_gene: TRBV7-2
j_gene: TRBJ2-1
abundance: NA
d_gene: TRBD2
CDR3nt: TGTGCCAGCAGCGGCTACGGACTAGCGTCCTACAATGAGCAGTTCTTC
CDR3aa: CASSGYGLASYNEQFF

v_gene: TRBV5-4
j_gene: TRBJ1-1
abundance: NA
d_gene: NA
CDR3nt: TGTGCCAGCAGCTTGGGCGGAGCCGGCGGGGCCACTGAAGCTTTCTTT
CDR3aa: CASSLGGAGGATEAFF